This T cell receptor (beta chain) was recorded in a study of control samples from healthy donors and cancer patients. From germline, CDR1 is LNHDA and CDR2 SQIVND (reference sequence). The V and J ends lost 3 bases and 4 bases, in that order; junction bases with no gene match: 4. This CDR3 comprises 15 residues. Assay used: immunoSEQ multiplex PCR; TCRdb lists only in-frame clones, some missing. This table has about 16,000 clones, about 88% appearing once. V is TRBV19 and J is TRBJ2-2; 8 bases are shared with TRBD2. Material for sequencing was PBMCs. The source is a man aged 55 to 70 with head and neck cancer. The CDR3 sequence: CASSIRGGRTGELFF. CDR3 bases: TGTGCCAGTAGTATTCGGGGGGGCCGCACCGGGGAGCTGTTTTTT.